This paragraph covers one T cell receptor beta chain sequence. These data belong to a study of cytomegalovirus exposure and HLA in healthy donors. The germline CDR1 and CDR2 sequences are SGHAT and FQNNGV. V lost 2 bases and J lost 5, with 6 bases in between. CDR3 length equals 12 residues. The PCR contained 60 Vbeta and 13 Jbeta primers. Profiling relied on immunoSEQ multiplex PCR, and the TCRdb table lists in-frame clones only, not all of them. This table has 150,000 to 200,000 clones, 75% to 80% appearing once. These donors counted as nominally healthy when sampled, but unrecorded immune exposures were likely.

The source of this sequence is a woman aged 40 to 55 in good health and CMV-seronegative. Input material: PBMCs. The chain combines TRBV11-2 with TRBJ1-2; tentative D call: TRBD1 (5 bases). In DNA form, the CDR3 reads TGTGCCAGCAGCTTACGGGGGTATGGCTACACCTTC. Protein sequence: CASSLRGYGYTF.